The rows below give T cell receptor beta chains drawn from one sample of a study of T cell responses to AZD1222 COVID-19 vaccine. Profiling relied on immunoSEQ multiplex PCR, and the TCRdb table lists in-frame clones only, not all of them. The sample shows roughly 130,000 clones, around 90% of them seen only once. The specimen was peripheral blood, collected on day 0 of AZD1222 vaccination. The receptors originated from an adult in good health. Each CDR3 is given with its conserved first and last residue. A D gene is named only where the DNA matches it firmly. Expanded clones are given a class, and other clones once, few, many or no size at all.

D: TRBD2
J: TRBJ2-7
size: NA
length: 15
V: TRBV2
CDR3: CASSPRAGLPYEQYF
DNA: TGTGCCAGCAGTCCGCGAGCGGGGTTACCATACGAGCAGTACTTC

D: NA
J: TRBJ2-1
size: NA
length: 11
V: TRBV18
CDR3: CASSNLDEQFF
DNA: TGTGCCAGCTCAAACCTAGATGAGCAGTTCTTC

D: TRBD2
J: TRBJ2-3
size: NA
length: 15
V: TRBV29-1
CDR3: CSVEWREPSTDTQYF
DNA: TGCAGCGTTGAATGGCGGGAGCCTAGCACAGATACGCAGTATTTT

D: NA
J: TRBJ1-4
size: NA
length: 15
V: TRBV5-1
CDR3: CASSLAVSTNEKLFF
DNA: TGCGCCAGCAGCTTGGCGGTCTCAACTAATGAAAAACTGTTTTTT

D: TRBD2
J: TRBJ2-1
size: NA
length: 15
V: TRBV7-2
CDR3: CASSGGTSSYNEQFF
DNA: TGTGCCAGCAGCGGCGGGACTAGTAGTTACAATGAGCAGTTCTTC

D: NA
J: TRBJ2-2
size: NA
length: 14
V: TRBV7-2
CDR3: CASSLVLITGELFF
DNA: TGTGCCAGCAGCTTAGTCCTCATCACCGGGGAGCTGTTTTTT

D: TRBD1
J: TRBJ2-7
size: NA
length: 19
V: TRBV30
CDR3: CAWSYARTGGLTTSYEQYF
DNA: TGTGCCTGGAGTTATGCCCGGACAGGGGGACTTACGACCTCCTACGAGCAGTACTTC

D: NA
J: TRBJ2-7
size: NA
length: 9
V: TRBV2
CDR3: CASPYEQYF
DNA: TGTGCCAGCCCCTACGAGCAGTACTTC

D: TRBD1
J: TRBJ1-4
size: NA
length: 17
V: TRBV6-7
CDR3: CASSYYPARGLGEKLFF
DNA: TGTGCCAGCAGTTACTACCCAGCTAGGGGGCTAGGTGAAAAACTGTTTTTT

D: NA
J: TRBJ1-2
size: once
length: 15
V: TRBV24-1
CDR3: CATSDEGQNTYGYTF
DNA: TGTGCCACCAGTGATGAAGGACAGAACACGTATGGCTACACCTTC

D: NA
J: TRBJ1-3
size: NA
length: 15
V: TRBV9
CDR3: CASSVRWGFGNTIYF
DNA: TGTGCCAGCAGCGTACGATGGGGTTTTGGAAACACCATATATTTT